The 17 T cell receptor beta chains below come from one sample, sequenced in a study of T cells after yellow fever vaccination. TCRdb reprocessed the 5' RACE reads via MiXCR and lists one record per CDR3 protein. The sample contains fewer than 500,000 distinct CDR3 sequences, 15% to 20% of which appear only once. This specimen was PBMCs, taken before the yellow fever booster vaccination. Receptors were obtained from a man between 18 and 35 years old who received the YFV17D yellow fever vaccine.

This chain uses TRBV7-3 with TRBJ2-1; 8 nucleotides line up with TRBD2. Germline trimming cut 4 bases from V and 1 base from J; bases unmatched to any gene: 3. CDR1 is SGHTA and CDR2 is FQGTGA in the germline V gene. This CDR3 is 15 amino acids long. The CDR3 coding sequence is TGTGCCAGCAGCTCCCAGCGGGGGTCCTACAATGAGCAGTTCTTC. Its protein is CASSSQRGSYNEQFF. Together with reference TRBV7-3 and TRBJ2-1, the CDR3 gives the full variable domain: GAGVSQTPSNKVTEKGKYVELRCDPISGHTALYWYRQSLGQGPEFLIYFQGTGAADDSGLPNDRFFAVRPEGSVSTLKIQRTERGDSAVYLCASSSQRGSYNEQFFGPGTRLTVL.

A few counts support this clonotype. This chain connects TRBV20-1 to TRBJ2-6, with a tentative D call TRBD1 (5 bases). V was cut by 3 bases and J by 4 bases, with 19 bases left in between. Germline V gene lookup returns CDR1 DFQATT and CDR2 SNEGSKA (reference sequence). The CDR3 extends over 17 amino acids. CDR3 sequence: CSASGYPQGGGANVLTF. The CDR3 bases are TGCAGTGCTAGCGGGTACCCCCAGGGCGGAGGGGCCAACGTCCTGACTTTC.

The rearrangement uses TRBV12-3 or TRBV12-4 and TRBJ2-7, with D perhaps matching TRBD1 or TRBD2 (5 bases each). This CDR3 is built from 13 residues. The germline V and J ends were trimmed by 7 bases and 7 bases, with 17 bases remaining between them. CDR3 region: CASMLGRELEQYF. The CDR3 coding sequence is TGTGCCAGCATGTTGGGCAGGGAGTTGGAGCAGTACTTC.

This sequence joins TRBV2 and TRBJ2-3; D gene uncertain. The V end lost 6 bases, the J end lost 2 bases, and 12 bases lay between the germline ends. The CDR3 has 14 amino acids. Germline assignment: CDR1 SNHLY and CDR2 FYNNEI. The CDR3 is CASSPMTSTDTQYF. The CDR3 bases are TGTGCCAGCAGCCCCATGACGTCCACAGATACGCAGTATTTT. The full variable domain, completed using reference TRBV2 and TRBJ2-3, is EPEVTQTPSHQVTQMGQEVILRCVPISNHLYFYWYRQILGQKVEFLVSFYNNEISEKSEIFDDQFSVERPDGSNFTLKIRSTKLEDSAMYFCASSPMTSTDTQYFGPGTRLTVL.

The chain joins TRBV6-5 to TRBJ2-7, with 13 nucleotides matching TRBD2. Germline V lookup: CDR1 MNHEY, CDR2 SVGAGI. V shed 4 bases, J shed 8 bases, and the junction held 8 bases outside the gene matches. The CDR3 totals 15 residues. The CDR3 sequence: CASSLLAGGFTQQYF. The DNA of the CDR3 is TGTGCCAGCAGTTTACTAGCGGGGGGGTTTACGCAGCAGTACTTC.

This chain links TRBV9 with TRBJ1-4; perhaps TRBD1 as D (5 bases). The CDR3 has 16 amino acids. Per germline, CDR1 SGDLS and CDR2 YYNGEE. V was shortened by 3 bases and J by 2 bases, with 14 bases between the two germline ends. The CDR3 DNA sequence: TGTGCCAGCAGCGCCCACTCCGGGACGACTAATGAAAAACTGTTTTTT. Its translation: CASSAHSGTTNEKLFF.

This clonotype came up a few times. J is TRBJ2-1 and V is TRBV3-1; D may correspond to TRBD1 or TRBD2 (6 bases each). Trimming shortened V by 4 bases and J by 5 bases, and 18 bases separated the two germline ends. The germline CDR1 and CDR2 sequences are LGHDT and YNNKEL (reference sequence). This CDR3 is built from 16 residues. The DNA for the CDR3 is TGTGCCAGCAGCCGTTCGATGGGGGGCTCGGACAATGAGCAGTTCTTC. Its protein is CASSRSMGGSDNEQFF.

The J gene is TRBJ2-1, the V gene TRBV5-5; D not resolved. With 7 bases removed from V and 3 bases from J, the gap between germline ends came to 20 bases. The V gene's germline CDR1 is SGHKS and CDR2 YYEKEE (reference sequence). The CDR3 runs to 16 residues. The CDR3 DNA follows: TGTGCCAGCCGCCAGCTTGGTACGGAGCACTACAATGAGCAGTTCTTC. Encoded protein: CASRQLGTEHYNEQFF.

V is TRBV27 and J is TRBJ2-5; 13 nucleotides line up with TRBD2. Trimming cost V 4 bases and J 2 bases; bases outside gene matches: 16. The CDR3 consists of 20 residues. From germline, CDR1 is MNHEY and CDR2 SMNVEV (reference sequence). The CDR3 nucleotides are TGTGCCAGCAGTTCTCTTCCGGGATCAGGACTAGCGGGGGTACAAGAGACCCAGTACTTC. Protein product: CASSSLPGSGLAGVQETQYF.

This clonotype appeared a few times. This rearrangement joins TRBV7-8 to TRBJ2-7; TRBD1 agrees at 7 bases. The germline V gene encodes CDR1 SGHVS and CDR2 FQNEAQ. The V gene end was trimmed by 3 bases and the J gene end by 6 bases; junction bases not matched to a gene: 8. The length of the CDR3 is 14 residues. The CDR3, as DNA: TGTGCCAGCAGCTTGGAATCGACAGGGCTCGAGCAGTACGTC. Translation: CASSLESTGLEQYV.

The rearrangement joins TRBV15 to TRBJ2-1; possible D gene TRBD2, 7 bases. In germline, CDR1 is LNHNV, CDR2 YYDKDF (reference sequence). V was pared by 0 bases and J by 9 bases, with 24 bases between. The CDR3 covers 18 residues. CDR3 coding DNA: TGTGCCACCAGCAGAGACAGGGGTAGTAGCGGGCTTTTGGGTGAGCAGTTCTTC. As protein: CATSRDRGSSGLLGEQFF. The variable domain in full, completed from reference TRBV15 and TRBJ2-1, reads DAMVIQNPRYQVTQFGKPVTLSCSQTLNHNVMYWYQQKSSQAPKLLFHYYDKDFNNEADTPDNFQSRRPNTSFCFLDIRSPGLGDTAMYLCATSRDRGSSGLLGEQFFGPGTRLTVL.

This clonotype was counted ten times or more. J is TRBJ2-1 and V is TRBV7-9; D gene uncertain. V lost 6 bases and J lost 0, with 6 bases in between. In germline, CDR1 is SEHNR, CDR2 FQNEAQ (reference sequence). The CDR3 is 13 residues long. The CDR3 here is CASRPGSYNEQFF. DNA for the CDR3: TGTGCCAGCAGGCCCGGCTCCTACAATGAGCAGTTCTTC.

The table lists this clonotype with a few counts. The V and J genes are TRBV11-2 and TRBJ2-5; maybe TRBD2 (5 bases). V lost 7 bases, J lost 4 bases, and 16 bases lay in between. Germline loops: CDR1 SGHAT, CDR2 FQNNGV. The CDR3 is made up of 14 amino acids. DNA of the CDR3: TGTGCCAGCACCCGGGAACCGAGCCCAGAGACCCAGTACTTC. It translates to CASTREPSPETQYF.

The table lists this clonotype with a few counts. CDR3 in amino acids: CASGSGGGDTF. The CDR3 DNA sequence: TGTGCTAGTGGGTCCGGAGGTGGAGATACCTTC. The chain is built from TRBV12-5 and TRBJ1-2, with D uncertain. This CDR3 is built from 11 residues. Trimming stripped 6 bases from V and 14 bases from J, with 16 bases between. Germline loops: CDR1 LGHNT, CDR2 FRNRAP. Together with reference TRBV12-5 and TRBJ1-2, the CDR3 gives the full variable domain: DARVTQTPRHKVTEMGQEVTMRCQPILGHNTVFWYRQTMMQGLELLAYFRNRAPLDDSGMPKDRFSAEMPDATLATLKIQPSEPRDSAVYFCASGSGGGDTFGSGTRLTVV.

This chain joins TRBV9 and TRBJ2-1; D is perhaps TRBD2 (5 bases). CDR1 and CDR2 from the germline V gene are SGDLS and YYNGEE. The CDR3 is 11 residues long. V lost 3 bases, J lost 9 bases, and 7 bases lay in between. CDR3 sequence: CASSAAGEQFF. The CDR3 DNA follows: TGTGCCAGCAGCGCCGCGGGTGAGCAGTTCTTC.

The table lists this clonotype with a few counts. The CDR3 sequence: CASSQDPVSGETQYF. CDR3 bases: TGCGCCAGCAGCCAAGATCCCGTGTCGGGGGAGACCCAGTACTTC. The genes are TRBV4-1 and TRBJ2-5, with D possibly matching TRBD2 (5 bases). Between the trimmed V and J ends, which lost 0 bases and 5 bases, there was a span of 13 bases. Germline CDR1 is MGHRA and CDR2 is YSYEKL. The CDR3 has 15 residues.

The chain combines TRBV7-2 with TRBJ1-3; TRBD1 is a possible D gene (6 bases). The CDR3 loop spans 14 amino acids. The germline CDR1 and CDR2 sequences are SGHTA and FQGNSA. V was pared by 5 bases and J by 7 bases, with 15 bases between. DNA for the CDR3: TGTGCCAGCAGCATACAGGGTAATCTCAACACCATATATTTT. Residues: CASSIQGNLNTIYF.